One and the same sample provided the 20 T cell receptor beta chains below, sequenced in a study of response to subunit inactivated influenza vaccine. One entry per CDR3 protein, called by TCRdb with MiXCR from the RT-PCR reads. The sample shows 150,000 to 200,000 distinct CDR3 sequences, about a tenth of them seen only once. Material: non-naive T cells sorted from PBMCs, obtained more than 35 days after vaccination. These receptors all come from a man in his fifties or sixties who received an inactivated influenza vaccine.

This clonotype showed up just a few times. CDR3 loop: CASSSSGRLTDTQYF. Here the CDR3 DNA reads TGTGCCAGCAGTTCTAGCGGGAGACTCACAGATACGCAGTATTTT. This chain links TRBV28 with TRBJ2-3, with 10 bases identical to TRBD2. The CDR3 totals 15 residues. Germline values: CDR1 MDHEN, CDR2 SYDVKM. Trimming at V came to 4 bases and at J to 2 bases, leaving 3 bases not matched to a gene.

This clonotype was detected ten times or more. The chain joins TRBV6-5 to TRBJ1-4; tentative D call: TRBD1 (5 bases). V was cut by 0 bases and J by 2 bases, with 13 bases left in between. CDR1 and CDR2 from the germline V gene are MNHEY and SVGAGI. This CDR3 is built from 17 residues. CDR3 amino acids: CASSYSKVPGTNEKLFF. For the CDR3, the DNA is TGTGCCAGCAGTTACTCGAAGGTCCCAGGGACTAATGAAAAACTGTTTTTT.

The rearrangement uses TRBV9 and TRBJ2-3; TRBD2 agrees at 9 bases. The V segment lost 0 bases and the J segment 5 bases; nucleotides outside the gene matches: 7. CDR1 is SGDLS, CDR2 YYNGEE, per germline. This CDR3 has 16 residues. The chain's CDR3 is CASSVVGGRAGDTQYF. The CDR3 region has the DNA TGTGCCAGCAGCGTAGTTGGCGGGAGGGCTGGAGATACGCAGTATTTT.

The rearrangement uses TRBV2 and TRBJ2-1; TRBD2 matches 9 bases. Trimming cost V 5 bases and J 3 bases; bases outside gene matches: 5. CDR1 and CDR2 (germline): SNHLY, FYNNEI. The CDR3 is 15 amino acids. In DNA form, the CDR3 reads TGTGCCAGCAGTTCCCTAGCGGGGAGCTACAATGAGCAGTTCTTC. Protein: CASSSLAGSYNEQFF.

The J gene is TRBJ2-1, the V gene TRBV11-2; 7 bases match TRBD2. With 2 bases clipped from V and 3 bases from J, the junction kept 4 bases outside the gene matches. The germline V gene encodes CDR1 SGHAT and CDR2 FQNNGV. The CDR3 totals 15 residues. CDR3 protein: CASSLLGGVYNEQFF. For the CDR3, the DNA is TGTGCCAGCAGCTTATTGGGAGGGGTCTACAATGAGCAGTTCTTC.

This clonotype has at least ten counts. CDR3 bases: TGTGCCAGCGGTAGATCTAATGAAAAACTGTTTTTT. Encoded protein: CASGRSNEKLFF. The V call is TRBV6-5, the J call TRBJ1-4; the D is unclear. The V gene's germline CDR1 is MNHEY and CDR2 SVGAGI. Trimming cost V 8 bases and J 3 bases, with 7 bases left between them. The CDR3 has 12 residues.

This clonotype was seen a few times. CDR3 bases: TGTGCCAGCAGTTCCACCGGACTAGCGGGATCACGGTCCCAGTACTTC. Amino acid sequence: CASSSTGLAGSRSQYF. The chain carries TRBV27 and TRBJ2-5; TRBD2 agrees at 12 bases. The length of the CDR3 is 16 residues. Trimming removed 4 bases from V and 9 bases from J; junction bases left unmatched: 12. Germline V lookup: CDR1 MNHEY, CDR2 SMNVEV (reference sequence).

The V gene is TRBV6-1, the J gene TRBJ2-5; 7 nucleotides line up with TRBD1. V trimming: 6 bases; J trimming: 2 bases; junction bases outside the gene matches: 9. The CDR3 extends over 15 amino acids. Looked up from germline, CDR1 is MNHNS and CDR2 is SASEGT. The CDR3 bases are TGTGCCAGCAGCGACCGAGGGACAGCTCAAGAGACCCAGTACTTC. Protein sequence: CASSDRGTAQETQYF.

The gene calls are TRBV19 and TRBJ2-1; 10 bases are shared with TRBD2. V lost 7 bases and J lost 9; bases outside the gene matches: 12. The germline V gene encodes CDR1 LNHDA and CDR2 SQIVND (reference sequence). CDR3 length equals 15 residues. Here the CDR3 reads CASMSGGVGRGEQFF. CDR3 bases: TGTGCCAGTATGAGCGGGGGGGTGGGGCGAGGTGAGCAGTTCTTC. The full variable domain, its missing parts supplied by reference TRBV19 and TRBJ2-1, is DGGITQSPKYLFRKEGQNVTLSCEQNLNHDAMYWYRQDPGQGLRLIYYSQIVNDFQKGDIAEGYSVSREKKESFPLTVTSAQKNPTAFYLCASMSGGVGRGEQFFGPGTRLTVL.

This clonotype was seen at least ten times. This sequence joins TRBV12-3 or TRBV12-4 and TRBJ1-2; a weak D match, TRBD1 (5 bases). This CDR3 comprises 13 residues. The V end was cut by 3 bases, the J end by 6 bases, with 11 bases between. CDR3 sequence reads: CASSFQGGHGYTF. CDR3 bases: TGTGCCAGCAGTTTTCAGGGCGGCCATGGCTACACCTTC.

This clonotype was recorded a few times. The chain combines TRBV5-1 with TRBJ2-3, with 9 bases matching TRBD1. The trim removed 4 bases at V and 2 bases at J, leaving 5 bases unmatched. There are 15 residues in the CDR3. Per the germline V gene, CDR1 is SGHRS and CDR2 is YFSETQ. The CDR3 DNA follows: TGCGCCAGCAGCCCAGACAGGGGGGACACAGATACGCAGTATTTT. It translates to CASSPDRGDTDTQYF. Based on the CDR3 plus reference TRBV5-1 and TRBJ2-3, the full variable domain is KAGVTQTPRYLIKTRGQQVTLSCSPISGHRSVSWYQQTPGQGLQFLFEYFSETQRNKGNFPGRFSGRQFSNSRSEMNVSTLELGDSALYLCASSPDRGDTDTQYFGPGTRLTVL.

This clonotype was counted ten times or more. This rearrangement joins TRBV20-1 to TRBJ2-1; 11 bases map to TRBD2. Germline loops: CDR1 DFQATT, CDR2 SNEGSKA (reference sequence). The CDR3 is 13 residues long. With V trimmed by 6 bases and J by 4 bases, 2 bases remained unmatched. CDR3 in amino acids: CSARTSGYNEQFF. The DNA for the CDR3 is TGCAGTGCGAGGACTAGCGGGTACAATGAGCAGTTCTTC.

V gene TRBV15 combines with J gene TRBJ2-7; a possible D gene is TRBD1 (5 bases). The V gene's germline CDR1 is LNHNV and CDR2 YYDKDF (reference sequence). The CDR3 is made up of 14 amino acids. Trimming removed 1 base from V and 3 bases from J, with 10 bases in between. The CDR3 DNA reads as TGTGCCACCAGCAGAGGTAGCCAGGGCTACGAGCAGTACTTC. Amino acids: CATSRGSQGYEQYF.

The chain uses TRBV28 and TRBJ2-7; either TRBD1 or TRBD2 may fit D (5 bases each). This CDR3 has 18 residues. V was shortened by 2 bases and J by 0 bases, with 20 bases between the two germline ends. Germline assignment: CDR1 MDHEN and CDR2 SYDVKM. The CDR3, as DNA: TGTGCCAGCAGTTTACCCAGGGACCTCTGGCGGAGCTCCTACGAGCAGTACTTC. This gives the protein CASSLPRDLWRSSYEQYF.

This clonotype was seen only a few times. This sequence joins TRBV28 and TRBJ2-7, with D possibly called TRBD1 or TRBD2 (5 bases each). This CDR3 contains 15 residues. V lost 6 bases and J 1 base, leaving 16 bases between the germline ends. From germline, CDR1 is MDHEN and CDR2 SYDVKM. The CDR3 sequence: CASSLTGTMSYEQYF. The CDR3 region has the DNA TGTGCCAGCAGCCTTACCGGGACCATGTCCTACGAGCAGTACTTC.

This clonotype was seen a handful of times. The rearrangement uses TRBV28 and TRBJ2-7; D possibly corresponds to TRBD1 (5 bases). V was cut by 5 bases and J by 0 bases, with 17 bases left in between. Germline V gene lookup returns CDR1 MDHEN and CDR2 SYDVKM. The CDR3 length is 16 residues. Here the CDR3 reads CASSPQRTRYSYEQYF. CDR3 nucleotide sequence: TGTGCCAGCAGTCCTCAACGGACACGTTACTCCTACGAGCAGTACTTC.

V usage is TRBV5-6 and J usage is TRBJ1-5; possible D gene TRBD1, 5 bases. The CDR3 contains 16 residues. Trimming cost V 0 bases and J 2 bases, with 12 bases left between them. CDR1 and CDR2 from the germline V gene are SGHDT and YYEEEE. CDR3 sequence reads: CASSLASRVGNQPQHF. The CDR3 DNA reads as TGTGCCAGCAGCTTGGCCAGCAGGGTTGGCAATCAGCCCCAGCATTTT.

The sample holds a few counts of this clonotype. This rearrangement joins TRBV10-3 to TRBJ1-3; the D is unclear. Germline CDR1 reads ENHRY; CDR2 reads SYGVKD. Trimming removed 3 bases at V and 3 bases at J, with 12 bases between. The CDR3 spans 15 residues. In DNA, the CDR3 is TGTGCCATCAGTGATCCGGCCGGAGGTGGAAACACCATATATTTT. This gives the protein CAISDPAGGGNTIYF.

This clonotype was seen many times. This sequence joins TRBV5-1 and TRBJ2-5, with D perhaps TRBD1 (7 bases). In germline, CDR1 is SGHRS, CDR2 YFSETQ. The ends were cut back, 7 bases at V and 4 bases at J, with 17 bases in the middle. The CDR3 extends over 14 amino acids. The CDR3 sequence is CASSDRPGGETQYF. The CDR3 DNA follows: TGCGCCAGCTCGGACAGGCCCGGGGGAGAGACCCAGTACTTC.

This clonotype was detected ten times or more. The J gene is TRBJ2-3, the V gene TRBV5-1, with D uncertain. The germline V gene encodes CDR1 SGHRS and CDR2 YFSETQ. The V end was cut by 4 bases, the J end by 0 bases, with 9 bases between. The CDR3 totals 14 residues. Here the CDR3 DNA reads TGCGCCAGCAGCCCACGGGCCAGCACAGATACGCAGTATTTT. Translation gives CASSPRASTDTQYF.